What follows are 21 T cell receptor beta chains derived from one specimen sequenced in a study of graft-versus-host responses after intestinal transplantation. Their antigens are not known. TCRdb's copy holds only in-frame clones and misses some; the assay was immunoSEQ multiplex PCR. The table includes 80,000 to 100,000 clones, 92% detected once. The material was unstimulated CD8+ T cells sorted from spleen or lymph node cells, obtained before transplant. These receptors came from a human donor who was the organ donor for an intestinal transplant.

This chain uses TRBV29-1 with TRBJ2-1; the D call may be TRBD1 or TRBD2 (6 bases each). This CDR3 has 13 amino acids. The germline V gene encodes CDR1 SQVTM and CDR2 ANQGSEA. V was clipped by 4 bases and J by 6 bases, with 13 bases between them. Here the CDR3 reads CSVVEGGFNEQFF. In DNA, the CDR3 is TGCAGCGTTGTAGAGGGGGGATTCAATGAGCAGTTCTTC.

The chain uses TRBV15 and TRBJ2-5; 10 bases map to TRBD1. The CDR3 is 15 amino acids. With V trimmed by 5 bases and J by 1 base, 4 bases remained unmatched. The germline V gene encodes CDR1 LNHNV and CDR2 YYDKDF (reference sequence). The CDR3 reads CATSPDRGPQETQYF. The DNA for the CDR3 is TGTGCCACCAGCCCAGACAGGGGGCCCCAAGAGACCCAGTACTTC. The variable domain in full, completed from reference TRBV15 and TRBJ2-5, reads DAMVIQNPRYQVTQFGKPVTLSCSQTLNHNVMYWYQQKSSQAPKLLFHYYDKDFNNEADTPDNFQSRRPNTSFCFLDIRSPGLGDTAMYLCATSPDRGPQETQYFGPGTRLLVL.

This clone was observed a single time. The chain uses TRBV15 and TRBJ2-7, with D possibly TRBD1 on 6 matching bases. With 4 bases removed from V and 1 base from J, the gap between germline ends came to 11 bases. Germline V gene data show CDR1 as LNHNV and CDR2 as YYDKDF (reference sequence). CDR3 length: 14 residues. The CDR3 coding sequence is TGTGCCACCAGCATCTACAGGGCTTCCTACGAGCAGTACTTC. It encodes CATSIYRASYEQYF.

In this sample, this clone turned up once. CDR3 residues: CASSTGNTDTQYF. The DNA for the CDR3 is TGCGCCAGCTCGACAGGGAACACAGATACGCAGTATTTT. This sequence joins TRBV10-2 and TRBJ2-3; 7 bases fit TRBD1. Looked up from germline, CDR1 is WSHSY and CDR2 is SAAADI. The CDR3 consists of 13 residues. V lost 8 bases, J lost 2 bases, and 4 bases stayed unmatched.

The chain links TRBV7-8 to TRBJ2-6, with 7 bases matching TRBD1. This CDR3 is 18 amino acids long. The germline V gene has CDR1 SGHVS and CDR2 FQNEAQ. V lost 4 bases to trimming and J lost 0 bases; unmatched junction nucleotides: 9. The CDR3 sequence is CASSSAGQVISGANVLTF. The CDR3 nucleotides are TGTGCCAGCAGCTCAGCTGGACAGGTTATCTCTGGGGCCAACGTCCTGACTTTC.

This chain joins TRBV7-9 and TRBJ2-3, with unresolved D. CDR1 is SEHNR, CDR2 FQNEAQ, per germline (reference sequence). Trimming took off 1 base at V and 3 bases at J, with 8 bases between the two ends. The length of the CDR3 is 14 residues. For the CDR3, the DNA is TGTGCCAGCAGCTTAGTTAGAGAAACAGATACGCAGTATTTT. It encodes CASSLVRETDTQYF. Full variable domain (missing parts from reference TRBV7-9 and TRBJ2-3): DTGVSQNPRHKITKRGQNVTFRCDPISEHNRLYWYRQTLGQGPEFLTYFQNEAQLEKSRLLSDRFSAERPKGSFSTLEIQRTEQGDSAMYLCASSLVRETDTQYFGPGTRLTVL.

This chain uses TRBV5-8 with TRBJ2-7; possibly TRBD2 for D (5 bases). This CDR3 is built from 15 residues. Trimming left V 4 bases short and J 7 bases short, with 21 bases between. Germline V lookup: CDR1 SGHTS, CDR2 YDEGEE. Written as DNA, the CDR3 is TGTGCCAGCAGCCAACCGGGGATCCTCCTCTTTGAGCAGTACTTC. The encoded protein is CASSQPGILLFEQYF. The full variable domain, rest sourced from reference TRBV5-8 and TRBJ2-7, is EAGVTQSPTHLIKTRGQQATLRCSPISGHTSVYWYQQALGLGLQFLLWYDEGEERNRGNFPPRFSGRQFPNYSSELNVNALELEDSALYLCASSQPGILLFEQYFGPGTRLTVT.

The chain has TRBV9 and TRBJ2-7; no reliable D call. CDR1 SGDLS and CDR2 YYNGEE come from the germline V gene. Trimming shortened V by 1 base and J by 1 base, and 9 bases separated the two germline ends. This CDR3 spans 14 amino acids. The CDR3, as DNA: TGTGCCAGCAGCGTATTTGCGGAGTCCTACGAGCAGTACTTC. Translation gives CASSVFAESYEQYF.

The rearrangement links TRBV14 to TRBJ1-1; D gene unclear. Per the germline V gene, CDR1 is SGHDN and CDR2 is FVKESK. CDR3 length: 15 amino acids. With 1 base removed from V and 4 bases from J, the gap between germline ends came to 13 bases. The CDR3 is CASSQVSAQITEAFF. CDR3 coding DNA: TGTGCCAGCAGCCAAGTTTCGGCACAGATCACTGAAGCTTTCTTT.

The CDR3 loop reads CASSQKTGLTYSYNEQFF. DNA for the CDR3: TGTGCCAGCAGCCAAAAGACAGGGCTCACTTACTCCTACAATGAGCAGTTCTTC. This chain uses TRBV5-4 with TRBJ2-1; 7 positions agree with TRBD1. Germline values: CDR1 SGHNT, CDR2 YYREEE (reference sequence). The CDR3 covers 18 residues. J gave up 0 bases and V 4 bases, and 13 bases lay outside the gene matches.

The J gene is TRBJ2-1, the V gene TRBV5-6; 7 bases fit TRBD2. The junction had 14 bases not matched to a gene; V was cut back by 1 base and J by 4 bases. CDR3 size: 18 residues. Looked up from germline, CDR1 is SGHDT and CDR2 is YYEEEE. The CDR3 sequence is CASSLRDLVGGRYNEQFF. CDR3 sequence (DNA): TGTGCCAGCAGCTTGAGGGATTTAGTCGGCGGGAGATACAATGAGCAGTTCTTC.

The chain uses TRBV5-1 and TRBJ1-2; 10 bases agree with TRBD1. The CDR3 sequence is 19 residues long. V dropped 4 bases and J dropped 1; count of bases not matched to a gene: 16. Germline CDR1 is SGHRS and CDR2 is YFSETQ. CDR3 sequence (DNA): TGCGCCAGCAGCCCAACGCGTCCCGGGACAGGGGAATTTAACTATGGCTACACCTTC. It translates to CASSPTRPGTGEFNYGYTF.

In DNA, the CDR3 is TGTGCCAGCAGTGATTGGACAGGGTCCACCGGGGAGCTGTTTTTT. It is translated as CASSDWTGSTGELFF. The chain recombines TRBV25-1 with TRBJ2-2, with 8 bases matching TRBD1. The CDR3 is 15 amino acids. Germline values: CDR1 MGHDK, CDR2 SYGVNS. With V trimmed by 3 bases and J by 4 bases, 4 bases remained unmatched.

The CDR3 nucleotides read TGTGCCAGCAGCTTGTGGCGGGAGGGCCTCTACGAGCAGTACTTC. Amino acids: CASSLWREGLYEQYF. The chain is built from TRBV5-4 and TRBJ2-7; 9 bases align to TRBD2. Germline loops: CDR1 SGHNT, CDR2 YYREEE (reference sequence). Germline trimming cut 1 base from V and 3 bases from J; bases unmatched to any gene: 5. CDR3 length: 15 amino acids.

The chain recombines TRBV6-5 with TRBJ2-1; 8 bases are a match to TRBD2. V trimming: 2 bases; J trimming: 8 bases; junction bases outside the gene matches: 11. The CDR3 is made up of 16 amino acids. CDR1 and CDR2 (germline): MNHEY, SVGAGI. CDR3 sequence: CASSYEPGGARYEQFF. The CDR3 region has the DNA TGTGCCAGCAGTTACGAACCGGGAGGGGCTCGCTATGAGCAGTTCTTC.

This clone is a singleton in its sample. The CDR3 sequence: CSASGGKNNEQFF. The CDR3, as DNA: TGCAGCGCCTCAGGGGGGAAAAACAATGAGCAGTTCTTC. The chain combines TRBV29-1 with TRBJ2-1; the D gene is possibly TRBD1 (7 bases). Germline lookup yields CDR1 SQVTM and CDR2 ANQGSEA. The CDR3 runs 13 residues. Trimming stripped 7 bases from V and 5 bases from J, with 15 bases between.

This chain links TRBV2 with TRBJ2-7, with TRBD1 as a possible D gene (5 bases). V lost 7 bases and J lost 1, with 23 bases in between. From germline, CDR1 is SNHLY and CDR2 FYNNEI. The CDR3 is 17 residues long. The CDR3 region has the DNA TGTGCCAGCACAAACGGACACAGAAAGATGATATCCTACGAGCAGTACTTC. It translates to CASTNGHRKMISYEQYF.

The chain couples TRBV9 to TRBJ1-1; unclear D gene. Trimming took 4 bases from V and 12 from J, leaving 16 bases between them. In germline, CDR1 is SGDLS, CDR2 YYNGEE. There are 12 residues in the CDR3. The CDR3: CASSPSLVSPFF. The CDR3 coding sequence is TGTGCCAGCAGCCCAAGCCTTGTCTCTCCTTTCTTT.

The chain is built from TRBV4-1 and TRBJ1-2; D unclear. This CDR3 contains 15 residues. Germline loops: CDR1 MGHRA, CDR2 YSYEKL. Trimming cost V 0 bases and J 2 bases, with 10 bases left between them. CDR3 protein: CASSQERSGNYGYTF. The CDR3 nucleotides are TGCGCCAGCAGCCAAGAACGTTCGGGAAACTATGGCTACACCTTC.

J is TRBJ1-1 and V is TRBV30; 10 bases match TRBD1. Trimming at V came to 2 bases and at J to 0 bases, leaving 12 bases not matched to a gene. The CDR3 consists of 18 residues. CDR1 and CDR2 from the germline V gene are GTSNPN and SVGIG (reference sequence). The CDR3 protein is CAWSPFGTGVPMNTEAFF. DNA of the CDR3: TGTGCCTGGAGTCCATTTGGGACAGGGGTCCCCATGAACACTGAAGCTTTCTTT.

The CDR3 here is CASSSLTGTPDTQYF. The CDR3, as DNA: TGTGCCAGCAGTTCTTTGACAGGGACCCCAGATACGCAGTATTTT. The V gene is TRBV28, the J gene TRBJ2-3, with TRBD1 matching over 7 bases. V dropped 4 bases and J dropped 4; count of bases not matched to a gene: 8. Germline lookup yields CDR1 MDHEN and CDR2 SYDVKM. The CDR3 runs to 15 residues.